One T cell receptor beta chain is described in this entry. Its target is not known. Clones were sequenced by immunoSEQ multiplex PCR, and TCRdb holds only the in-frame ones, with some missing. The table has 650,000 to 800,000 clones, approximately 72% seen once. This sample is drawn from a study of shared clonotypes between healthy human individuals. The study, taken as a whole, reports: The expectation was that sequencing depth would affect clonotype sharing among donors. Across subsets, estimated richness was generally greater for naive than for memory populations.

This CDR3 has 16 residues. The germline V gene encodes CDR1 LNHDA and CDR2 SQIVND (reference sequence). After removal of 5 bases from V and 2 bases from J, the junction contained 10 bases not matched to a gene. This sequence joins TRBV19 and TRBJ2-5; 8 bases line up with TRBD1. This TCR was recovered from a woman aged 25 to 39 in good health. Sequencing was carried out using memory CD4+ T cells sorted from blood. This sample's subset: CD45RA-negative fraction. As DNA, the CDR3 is TGTGCCAGTAGTCAGCCGACAGGGGTCTTACAAGAGACCCAGTACTTC. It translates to CASSQPTGVLQETQYF.